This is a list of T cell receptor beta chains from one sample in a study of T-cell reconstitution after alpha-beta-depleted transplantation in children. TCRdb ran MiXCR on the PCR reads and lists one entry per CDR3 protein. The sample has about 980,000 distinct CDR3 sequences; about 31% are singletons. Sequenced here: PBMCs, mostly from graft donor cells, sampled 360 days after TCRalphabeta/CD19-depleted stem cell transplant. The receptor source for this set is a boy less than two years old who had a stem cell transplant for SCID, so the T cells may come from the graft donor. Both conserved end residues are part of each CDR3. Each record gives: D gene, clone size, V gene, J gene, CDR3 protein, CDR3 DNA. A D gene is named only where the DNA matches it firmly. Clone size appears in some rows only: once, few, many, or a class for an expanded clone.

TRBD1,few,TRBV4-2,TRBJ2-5,CASSPRGLGTGIQETQYF,TGTGCCAGCAGTCCTAGGGGGCTGGGTACAGGCATACAAGAGACCCAGTACTTC
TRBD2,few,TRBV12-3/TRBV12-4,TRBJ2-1,CASSLPGLAGDEQFF,TGTGCCAGCAGCCTTCCGGGACTAGCGGGTGATGAGCAGTTCTTC
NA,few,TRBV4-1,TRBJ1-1,CASSQGILRTTEAFF,TGCGCCAGCAGCCAAGGGATTTTAAGGACCACTGAAGCTTTCTTT
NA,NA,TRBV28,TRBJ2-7,CASSDRPTPSYEQYF,TGTGCCAGCAGCGACCGACCCACGCCTTCCTACGAGCAGTACTTC
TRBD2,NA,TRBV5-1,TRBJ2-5,CASSFGLAVQETQYF,TGCGCCAGCAGCTTCGGACTAGCGGTTCAAGAGACCCAGTACTTC
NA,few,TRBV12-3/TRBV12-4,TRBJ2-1,CASREFGEQFF,TGTGCCAGCAGGGAATTCGGTGAGCAGTTCTTC
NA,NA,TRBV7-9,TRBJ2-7,CASSLEGEVLQYF,TGTGCCAGCAGCTTAGAAGGGGAGGTGTTGCAGTACTTC
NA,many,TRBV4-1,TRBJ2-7,CASSQREAYEQYF,TGCGCCAGCAGCCAGCGCGAAGCCTACGAGCAGTACTTC
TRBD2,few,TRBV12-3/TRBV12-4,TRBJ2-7,CASSPRLAVGEQYF,TGTGCCAGCAGTCCCCGACTAGCTGTCGGGGAGCAGTACTTC
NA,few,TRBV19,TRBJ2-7,CASGLRGHSYEQYF,TGTGCCAGTGGGCTGAGAGGCCACAGCTACGAGCAGTACTTC
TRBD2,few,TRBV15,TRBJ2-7,CATSSRGGRYEQYF,TGTGCCACCAGCAGTCGGGGGGGGAGATACGAGCAGTACTTC
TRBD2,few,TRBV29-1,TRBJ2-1,CSVEPAGVVYEQFF,TGCAGCGTTGAGCCAGCGGGGGTTGTATATGAGCAGTTCTTC
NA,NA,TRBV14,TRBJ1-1,CASSHQGVTEAFF,TGTGCCAGCAGCCATCAGGGAGTGACTGAAGCTTTCTTT
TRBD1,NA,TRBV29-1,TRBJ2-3,CSAARGQGLGDTQYF,TGCAGCGCCGCGCGGGGACAGGGCTTGGGGGATACGCAGTATTTT
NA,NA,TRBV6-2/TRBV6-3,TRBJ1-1,CASSYLRGVNTEAFF,TGTGCCAGCAGTTACCTCCGGGGGGTGAACACTGAAGCTTTCTTT
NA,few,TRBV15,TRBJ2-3,CATSRFGGLTDTQYF,TGTGCCACCAGCAGATTTGGTGGCCTCACAGATACGCAGTATTTT
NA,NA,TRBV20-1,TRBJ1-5,CSARDQQVGNQPQHF,TGCAGTGCTAGAGATCAGCAGGTGGGAAATCAGCCCCAGCATTTT
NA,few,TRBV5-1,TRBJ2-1,CASSEDGYNEQFF,TGCGCCAGCAGCGAGGACGGATACAATGAGCAGTTCTTC
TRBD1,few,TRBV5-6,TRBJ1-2,CASSWGQSKYGYTF,TGTGCCAGCAGCTGGGGACAGTCTAAGTATGGCTACACCTTC
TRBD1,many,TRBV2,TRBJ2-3,CASRPTGGQHTDTQYF,TGTGCCAGCAGACCTACAGGGGGGCAGCACACGGATACGCAGTATTTT